Presented here are 18 T cell receptor beta chains from one specimen sequenced in a study of beta chain features in type 1 diabetes. Points from the study as a whole: Within each of all four CD4+ subsets, Type 1 diabetes patients had TCRB CDR3s that were moderately but significantly shorter.

No antigen has been identified for these receptors. The investigators reverse transcribed all of the isolated RNA, so they sequenced expressed TCRB transcripts. Repertoires were generated with immunoSEQ multiplex PCR, while TCRdb's copy carries only in-frame clones and drops some. The sample lists 600,000 to 700,000 clones, 12% occurring once. The specimen sequenced was naive CD4+ T cells from blood. Receptors were obtained from a man aged 25-45 years with type 1 diabetes.

A few counts support this clone. This rearrangement joins TRBV29-1 to TRBJ1-2; D is uncertain. V dropped 6 bases and J dropped 0 bases, with 8 bases sitting between them. The CDR3 has 12 residues. CDR1 is SQVTM, CDR2 ANQGSEA, per germline. CDR3 DNA: TGCAGCGTGTGGAGTCCTAACTATGGCTACACCTTC. It translates to CSVWSPNYGYTF. The complete variable domain, with remaining parts taken from reference TRBV29-1 and TRBJ1-2, reads SAVISQKPSRDICQRGTSLTIQCQVDSQVTMMFWYRQQPGQSLTLIATANQGSEATYESGFVIDKFPISRPNLTFSTLTVSNMSPEDSSIYLCSVWSPNYGYTFGSGTRLTVV.

This clone was seen more than once but under ten times. J is TRBJ2-3 and V is TRBV7-2; 9 positions agree with TRBD2. The germline gives CDR1 SGHTA, CDR2 FQGNSA. The CDR3 totals 16 residues. Losses at the gene ends were 5 bases for V and 1 base for J; bases not matched to a gene: 7. CDR3 coding DNA: TGTGCCAGCAGCCCCCAGCGGGGGGCTGGCACAGATACGCAGTATTTT. It codes for CASSPQRGAGTDTQYF.

A few counts support this clone. This chain joins TRBV11-1 and TRBJ2-7, with D possibly matching TRBD2 (6 bases). The germline gives CDR1 SGHAT, CDR2 FQDESV (reference sequence). V gave up 5 bases and J gave up 6 bases, with 11 bases separating them. This CDR3 spans 12 amino acids. The CDR3 protein is CASSPRTTEQYF. The CDR3 region has the DNA TGTGCCAGCAGCCCACGGACTACCGAGCAGTACTTC.

This clone was detected a few times. The rearrangement uses TRBV28 and TRBJ1-3; D unclear. The germline CDR1 and CDR2 sequences are MDHEN and SYDVKM. This CDR3 comprises 14 residues. Trimming shortened V by 3 bases and J by 0 bases, and 6 bases separated the two germline ends. CDR3 loop: CASSLESSGNTIYF. The CDR3 DNA reads as TGTGCCAGCAGTTTGGAGAGCTCTGGAAACACCATATATTTT.

CDR3 in amino acids: CASSTTGGRTGELFF. The CDR3, as DNA: TGTGCCAGCAGTACCACAGGGGGTCGCACCGGGGAGCTGTTTTTT. V and J are TRBV6-5 and TRBJ2-2; 8 bases line up with TRBD1. Looked up from germline, CDR1 is MNHEY and CDR2 is SVGAGI. This CDR3 is built from 15 residues. The ends lost 5 bases at V and 4 bases at J; junction bases unmatched: 6.

About this clone: Distinct nucleotide sequences in the sample also encode this CDR3. The genes are TRBV2 and TRBJ2-7; D unresolved. The CDR3 spans 11 residues. Trimming shortened V by 4 bases and J by 4 bases, and 5 bases separated the two germline ends. The germline gives CDR1 SNHLY, CDR2 FYNNEI. CDR3 DNA sequence: TGTGCCAGCAGTGGTCGGTACGAGCAGTACTTC. It yields the protein CASSGRYEQYF.

The CDR3 nucleotides are TGTGCCTGGATCGGGGACAGGGAGGGTGGCTACACCTTC. It encodes CAWIGDREGGYTF. The chain recombines TRBV30 with TRBJ1-2; 9 nucleotides line up with TRBD1. This CDR3 is built from 13 residues. J gave up 7 bases and V 4 bases, and 7 bases lay outside the gene matches. CDR1 GTSNPN and CDR2 SVGIG come from the germline V gene (reference sequence). Combining the CDR3 with reference TRBV30 and TRBJ1-2 gives the whole variable domain SQTIHQWPATLVQPVGSPLSLECTVEGTSNPNLYWYRQAAGRGLQLLFYSVGIGQISSEVPQNLSASRPQDRQFILSSKKLLLSDSGFYLCAWIGDREGGYTFGSGTRLTVV.

The V call is TRBV30, the J call TRBJ2-3; 14 positions agree with TRBD2. J gave up 4 bases and V 3 bases, and 6 bases lay outside the gene matches. Germline CDR1 and CDR2: GTSNPN and SVGIG (reference sequence). This CDR3 spans 16 amino acids. For the CDR3, the DNA is TGTGCCTGGAGCCTCGGGACTAGCGGGGGTTCAGATACGCAGTATTTT. Translation gives CAWSLGTSGGSDTQYF.

The genes are TRBV10-3 and TRBJ2-6; tentatively, D is TRBD2 (6 bases). The germline V and J ends were trimmed by 8 bases and 2 bases, with 19 bases remaining between them. The CDR3 is made up of 17 amino acids. Germline lookup yields CDR1 ENHRY and CDR2 SYGVKD. DNA of the CDR3: TGTGCCATCTCCGCTCGGAGGGCCGAAGCTGGGGCCAACGTCCTGACTTTC. It is translated as CAISARRAEAGANVLTF.

The sample holds a few counts of this clone. The V and J genes are TRBV30 and TRBJ1-6; TRBD1 agrees at 7 bases. The junction had 11 bases not matched to a gene; V was cut back by 4 bases and J by 8 bases. CDR3 length equals 15 residues. CDR1 and CDR2 from the germline V gene are GTSNPN and SVGIG (reference sequence). CDR3 region: CAWKTTGPSDSPLHF. The CDR3 nucleotides read TGTGCCTGGAAAACGACAGGGCCTTCGGATTCACCCCTCCACTTT.

This clone occurred a few times. This could be a read error, since a much larger clone is one nucleotide away. The rearrangement uses TRBV7-8 and TRBJ2-7; D gene uncertain. The CDR3 is 11 amino acids. Trimming took off 5 bases at V and 0 bases at J, with 2 bases between the two ends. The V gene's germline CDR1 is SGHVS and CDR2 FQNEAQ. The CDR3 is CASSPSYEQYF. The DNA of the CDR3 is TGTGCCAGCAGCCCCTCCTACGAGCAGTACTTC. The full variable domain, rest sourced from reference TRBV7-8 and TRBJ2-7, is GAGVSQSPRYKVAKRGQDVALRCDPISGHVSLFWYQQALGQGPEFLTYFQNEAQLDKSGLPSDRFFAERPEGSVSTLKIQRTQQEDSAVYLCASSPSYEQYFGPGTRLTVT.

This clone was recorded a few times. This rearrangement joins TRBV27 to TRBJ2-7; tentatively, D is TRBD1 or TRBD2 (6 bases each). In germline, CDR1 is MNHEY, CDR2 SMNVEV (reference sequence). The CDR3 is made up of 16 amino acids. Trimming shortened V by 4 bases and J by 5 bases, and 21 bases separated the two germline ends. CDR3 sequence (DNA): TGTGCCAGCAGTTACCTCGGGGGCGGCGTGTCGGACGAGCAGTACTTC. Protein: CASSYLGGGVSDEQYF.

This chain connects TRBV27 to TRBJ2-3, with D maybe TRBD1 (5 bases). This CDR3 spans 17 amino acids. Germline loops: CDR1 MNHEY, CDR2 SMNVEV (reference sequence). V gave up 3 bases and J gave up 2 bases, with 18 bases separating them. The CDR3: CASSLSQGHPDTDTQYF. The CDR3 DNA sequence: TGTGCCAGCAGTTTGTCCCAAGGACACCCGGACACAGATACGCAGTATTTT.

This clone was observed a few times. The rearrangement uses TRBV30 and TRBJ1-5; D is unresolved. Per the germline V gene, CDR1 is GTSNPN and CDR2 is SVGIG (reference sequence). Trimming pared 6 bases from V and 9 bases from J, leaving 9 bases between. The CDR3 totals 10 residues. In DNA form, the CDR3 reads TGTGCCTGCTGGACTTGGCCCCAGCATTTT. Translation: CACWTWPQHF.

The chain uses TRBV9 and TRBJ1-6; D uncertain. In germline, CDR1 is SGDLS, CDR2 YYNGEE. The CDR3 is made up of 15 amino acids. V gave up 1 base and J gave up 10 bases, with 15 bases separating them. The CDR3 nucleotides read TGTGCCAGCAGCGTAAAGAGGTCTTCGGGCTCACCCCTCCACTTT. Its protein is CASSVKRSSGSPLHF. Drawing the rest from reference TRBV9 and TRBJ1-6, the complete variable domain is DSGVTQTPKHLITATGQRVTLRCSPRSGDLSVYWYQQSLDQGLQFLIQYYNGEERAKGNILERFSAQQFPDLHSELNLSSLELGDSALYFCASSVKRSSGSPLHFGNGTRLTVT.

The V gene is TRBV13, the J gene TRBJ1-1; D remains unclear. This CDR3 has 13 residues. The germline CDR1 and CDR2 sequences are PRHDT and FYEKMQ (reference sequence). Trimming pared 3 bases from V and 1 base from J, leaving 6 bases between. In nucleotides, the CDR3 is TGTGCCAGCAGCTTCAAAGCGAACACTGAAGCTTTCTTT. It specifies CASSFKANTEAFF.

V is TRBV5-1 and J is TRBJ1-1; a weak D match, TRBD1 (5 bases). CDR1 SGHRS and CDR2 YFSETQ come from the germline V gene. Trimming took off 1 base at V and 4 bases at J, with 11 bases between the two ends. The CDR3 loop spans 14 amino acids. The CDR3 sequence is CASSLQGEGTEAFF. The CDR3 region has the DNA TGCGCCAGCAGCTTGCAAGGGGAGGGCACTGAAGCTTTCTTT.

This clone was picked up a small number of times. This sample includes further DNA sequences coding for the same CDR3. The rearrangement links TRBV5-4 to TRBJ1-1; D not resolved. Between the trimmed V and J ends, which lost 2 bases and 1 base, there was a span of 6 bases. The CDR3 totals 13 residues. Per germline, CDR1 SGHNT and CDR2 YYREEE (reference sequence). The CDR3 protein is CASSFQTNTEAFF. DNA for the CDR3: TGTGCCAGCAGCTTTCAGACGAACACTGAAGCTTTCTTT.